A selection of T cell receptor beta chains follows, all from one sample in a study of blood T cell repertoires in COVID-19. This table comes from immunoSEQ multiplex PCR, and its TCRdb copy is limited to in-frame clones, with some not included. This repertoire shows approximately 160,000 clones, over 65% found once; its top ten account for approximately 4.4%. Sample: PBMCs or T cells enriched from blood (not recorded which). These receptors were taken from a woman between 50 and 59 years old who had recovered from COVID-19. The CDR3 runs from the conserved cysteine through the conserved F or W. Fields, in order: J gene, clone size, D gene, V gene, CDR3 DNA, CDR3 protein. The D gene is left open where the match is weak. Clone size is not always given. Where it is, it says once, few, many or a class for expanded clones.

TRBJ1-1	.	.	TRBV28	TGTGCCAGCTTAAAGGGGTCCCGGGCCACTGAAGCTTTCTTT	CASLKGSRATEAFF
TRBJ2-3	.	.	TRBV13	TGTGCCAGCAGCTTCGGGGGGCGGGGCACAGATACGCAGTATTTT	CASSFGGRGTDTQYF
TRBJ1-2	.	TRBD1	TRBV30	TGTGCCTGGAGTTGGTTCCAGGGGGACTCCACCTTC	CAWSWFQGDSTF
TRBJ1-2	.	.	TRBV24-1	TGTGCCACCAGTGAGCAAGGACTTAGGGGCTACACCTTC	CATSEQGLRGYTF
TRBJ1-1	.	.	TRBV30	TGTGCCTGGGCGGTGAGTCCTGTTGAAGCTTTCTTT	CAWAVSPVEAFF
TRBJ2-2	.	TRBD2	TRBV9	TGTGCCAGCAGCGGGACGGGGGGAGGAAACACCGGGGAGCTGTTTTTT	CASSGTGGGNTGELFF
TRBJ1-4	.	TRBD1	TRBV6-5	TGTGCCAGCACCCGGGGACAGGGGGGAAATGAAAAACTGTTTTTT	CASTRGQGGNEKLFF
TRBJ1-5	once	.	TRBV19	TGTGCCAGTAGCGGAGGACTTGGGCAGCCCCAGCATTTT	CASSGGLGQPQHF
TRBJ2-2	.	.	TRBV30	TGTGCCTGGGATAAGTGGGGAGTGGGAACCGGGGAGCTGTTTTTT	CAWDKWGVGTGELFF
TRBJ2-1	few	TRBD2	TRBV24-1	TGTGCCACCAGTTTCGGGACTAGCGGGAGGGATGAGCAGTTCTTC	CATSFGTSGRDEQFF